A selection of T cell receptor beta chains follows, all from one sample in a study of CD8 T cells in ankylosing spondylitis. TCRdb reprocessed the 5' RACE reads with MiXCR, giving one entry per CDR3 protein. Of over 400,000 distinct CDR3 sequences listed, 25% to 30% were seen once; the top ten hold 0.89%. Input material: blood, either unsorted or a sorted T cell fraction (not recorded which). These receptors all stem from a male donor with ankylosing spondylitis. The CDR3 runs from the conserved cysteine through the conserved F or W. D genes are given only for firm matches. Clone size is not always given. Where it is, it says once, few, many or a class for expanded clones.

j_gene	abundance	d_gene	v_gene	CDR3aa	CDR3nt
TRBJ1-2	-	-	TRBV9	CASGRGGRENGYTF	TGTGCCAGCGGGCGTGGGGGCCGCGAAAATGGCTACACCTTC
TRBJ1-5	few	TRBD1	TRBV24-1	CATSDGTGAPQPQHF	TGTGCCACCAGTGATGGGACAGGGGCTCCTCAGCCCCAGCATTTT
TRBJ1-6	-	TRBD1	TRBV2	CASIGTGGSSPLHF	TGTGCCAGCATTGGGACAGGGGGTTCTTCACCCCTCCACTTT
TRBJ2-3	-	-	TRBV29-1	CSVQTADTQYF	TGCAGCGTTCAGACAGCGGATACGCAGTATTTT
TRBJ2-7	few	TRBD2	TRBV10-3	CAILGTSDYEQYF	TGTGCCATCTTGGGGACTAGCGACTACGAGCAGTACTTC
TRBJ1-3	few	-	TRBV7-9	CASSLPGTQTGNTIYF	TGTGCCAGCAGCCTTCCCGGGACTCAAACTGGAAACACCATATATTTT
TRBJ1-2	few	-	TRBV14	CASSQDPGRRSSYGYTF	TGTGCCAGCAGCCAAGATCCGGGGAGGAGATCCAGCTATGGCTACACCTTC
TRBJ2-2	few	TRBD2	TRBV7-2	CASSATSGTGELFF	TGTGCCAGCAGCGCTACTAGCGGCACCGGGGAGCTGTTTTTT
TRBJ2-2	few	-	TRBV20-1	CSARVTNSGELFF	TGCAGTGCTAGGGTGACCAACTCCGGGGAGCTGTTTTTT
TRBJ2-4	-	TRBD1	TRBV5-1	CASSSPGTVQNIQYF	TGCGCCAGCAGCTCCCCCGGGACAGTTCAAAACATTCAGTACTTC
TRBJ1-1	-	TRBD1	TRBV10-3	CAISELAGGDTEAFF	TGTGCCATCAGTGAATTGGCAGGGGGGGACACTGAAGCTTTCTTT
TRBJ1-1	-	-	TRBV18	CASSLEFGTEAFF	TGTGCCAGCTCACTCGAATTCGGCACTGAAGCTTTCTTT
TRBJ2-3	-	-	TRBV20-1	CSASQRVTTDTQYF	TGCAGTGCTAGCCAGCGGGTGACCACAGATACGCAGTATTTT
TRBJ2-7	-	-	TRBV4-2	CASSRGEGSYEQYF	TGTGCCAGCAGCCGTGGAGAAGGGTCCTACGAGCAGTACTTC
TRBJ2-1	few	-	TRBV3-1	CASSQVVGNEQFF	TGTGCCAGCAGCCAAGTAGTCGGGAATGAGCAGTTCTTC
TRBJ2-1	-	-	TRBV24-1	CATSDSGLYNEQFF	TGTGCCACCAGTGACTCCGGGCTCTACAATGAGCAGTTCTTC
TRBJ2-7	-	TRBD1	TRBV27	CASSTRDSNYEQYF	TGTGCCAGCAGCACTCGGGACAGCAACTACGAGCAGTACTTC
TRBJ2-1	-	-	TRBV15	CATRETGGGEQFF	TGTGCCACCAGAGAGACGGGTGGAGGTGAGCAGTTCTTC
TRBJ1-6	few	-	TRBV5-6	CASSAGRGYNSPLHF	TGTGCCAGCAGCGCGGGGAGGGGTTATAATTCACCCCTCCACTTT
TRBJ2-2	few	TRBD2	TRBV6-1	CASSNPSGSVTGELFF	TGTGCCAGCAGCAACCCCAGCGGGAGTGTCACCGGGGAGCTGTTTTTT
TRBJ2-2	few	TRBD1	TRBV6-5	CASSFSRQGAPGELFF	TGTGCCAGCAGTTTCTCCCGACAGGGGGCGCCCGGGGAGCTGTTTTTT
TRBJ2-2	few	-	TRBV20-1	CSALPGPLAGELFF	TGCAGTGCACTTCCGGGACCCCTAGCCGGGGAGCTGTTTTTT
TRBJ1-1	-	-	TRBV12-3/TRBV12-4	CASSGGGQPNTEAFF	TGTGCCAGCAGTGGGGGAGGGCAGCCTAACACTGAAGCTTTCTTT
TRBJ2-3	-	-	TRBV20-1	CSAPSRDTQYF	TGCAGTGCTCCTTCTAGGGATACGCAGTATTTT
TRBJ2-1	-	TRBD2	TRBV4-2	CASSQLLAEGVYNEQFF	TGTGCCAGCAGCCAACTACTAGCGGAGGGGGTGTACAATGAGCAGTTCTTC
TRBJ2-3	few	-	TRBV7-2	CASSLLAWADTQYF	TGTGCCAGCAGCTTATTAGCGTGGGCAGATACGCAGTATTTT
TRBJ2-7	few	-	TRBV20-1	CSANRVGRASSYEQYF	TGCAGTGCTAATCGGGTGGGACGGGCAAGCTCCTACGAGCAGTACTTC
TRBJ2-1	-	TRBD1	TRBV5-1	CASSLRQGALGDEQFF	TGCGCCAGCAGCTTGAGACAGGGGGCCCTAGGGGATGAGCAGTTCTTC
TRBJ2-2	-	-	TRBV3-1	CASSQSRAGELFF	TGTGCCAGCAGCCAATCTCGCGCCGGGGAGCTGTTTTTT
TRBJ2-3	few	TRBD2	TRBV19	CASTREAGVTDTQYF	TGTGCCAGTACCAGGGAGGCGGGAGTGACAGATACGCAGTATTTT
TRBJ2-3	-	TRBD2	TRBV12-3/TRBV12-4	CASSPSSSLAGTDTQYF	TGTGCCAGCAGTCCATCCTCTTCACTAGCGGGCACAGATACGCAGTATTTT
TRBJ1-4	-	-	TRBV18	CASSPRAGEDEKLFF	TGTGCCAGCTCACCCCGGGCGGGGGAGGATGAAAAACTGTTTTTT
TRBJ2-2	few	-	TRBV5-1	CASSSAGGLAVNTGELFF	TGCGCCAGCAGCTCCGCAGGGGGCCTAGCGGTTAACACCGGGGAGCTGTTTTTT
TRBJ1-2	-	TRBD1	TRBV3-1	CASSQEPGQGGYGYTF	TGTGCCAGCAGCCAAGAGCCGGGACAGGGGGGCTATGGCTACACCTTC
TRBJ2-1	few	-	TRBV10-3	CAIRDGYNEQFF	TGTGCCATCCGGGACGGCTACAATGAGCAGTTCTTC
TRBJ2-1	-	TRBD2	TRBV10-2	CASRETSGGSYNEQFF	TGCGCCAGCAGGGAGACTAGCGGAGGCTCCTACAATGAGCAGTTCTTC
TRBJ2-4	-	-	TRBV20-1	CSARVGGRGNIQYF	TGCAGTGCTAGAGTCGGTGGGCGGGGAAACATTCAGTACTTC
TRBJ2-5	-	-	TRBV12-3/TRBV12-4	CASSLWDDQETQYF	TGTGCCAGCAGTTTATGGGACGACCAAGAGACCCAGTACTTC
TRBJ1-5	-	-	TRBV7-2	CASSPERSRGNQPQHF	TGTGCCAGCAGCCCTGAAAGGAGTAGGGGCAATCAGCCCCAGCATTTT
TRBJ1-2	-	TRBD1	TRBV20-1	CSARDYRGRSYTF	TGCAGTGCTAGAGACTACAGGGGGCGCAGCTACACCTTC
TRBJ2-5	few	-	TRBV20-1	CSASSEETQYF	TGCAGTGCTAGTTCAGAAGAGACCCAGTACTTC